This T cell receptor beta chain was obtained from a study of cytotoxic CD8 clonotypes in ibrutinib-treated CLL. Study-level findings and limits: The clonality rise at ibrutinib response reflected private clonotype expansion.

Clones were read by immunoSEQ multiplex PCR, and TCRdb kept only the in-frame ones, dropping some. Of about 200,000 clones listed, roughly 79% were seen once; the top ten hold more than 9.5%. V was shortened by 0 bases and J by 3 bases, with 15 bases between the two germline ends. CDR3 length: 16 amino acids. The V gene's germline CDR1 is SGHDT and CDR2 YYEEEE. Concerning this clone itself: Its antigen is not identified.

The sequence derives from a human donor with chronic lymphocytic leukemia. This specimen was PBMCs, taken after 12 months of ibrutinib treatment. The gene calls are TRBV5-6 and TRBJ1-2; D is perhaps TRBD1 (5 bases). The CDR3 DNA reads as TGTGCCAGCAGCTTGGGCAGGGACGACTTGTACTATGGCTACACCTTC. Amino acid sequence: CASSLGRDDLYYGYTF.